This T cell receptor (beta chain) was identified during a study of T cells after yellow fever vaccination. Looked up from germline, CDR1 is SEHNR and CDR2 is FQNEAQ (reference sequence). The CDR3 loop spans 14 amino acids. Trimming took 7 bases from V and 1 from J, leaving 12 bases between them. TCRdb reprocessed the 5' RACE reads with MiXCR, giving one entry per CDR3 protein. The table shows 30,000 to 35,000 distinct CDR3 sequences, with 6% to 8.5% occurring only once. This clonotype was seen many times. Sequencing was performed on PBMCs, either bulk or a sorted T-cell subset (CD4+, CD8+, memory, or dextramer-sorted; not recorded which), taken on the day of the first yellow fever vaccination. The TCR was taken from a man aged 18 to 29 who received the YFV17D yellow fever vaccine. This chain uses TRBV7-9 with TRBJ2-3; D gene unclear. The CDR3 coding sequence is TGTGCCAGCACCCCGACTGGGGGCACAGATACGCAGTATTTT. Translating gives CASTPTGGTDTQYF.